Listed here are 9 T cell receptor beta chains from one sample, sequenced in a study of control samples from healthy donors and cancer patients (dated by TCRdb to the early 2020s). The receptor library was made with the immunoSEQ multiplex PCR assay. The source is immuneACCESS, and TCRdb retained only in-frame sequences with V and J called. Part of the clones is not carried over; for the studies checked, unresolved V genes explain less than half of this, and the remainder is unexplained. In all, the sample holds 90,000 to 150,000 clones, and more than 70% of those were seen once. Together, the top ten hold approximately 3.5% of the sample. The sample consisted of blood. The origin of the receptors is a man aged 40-50 years in good health.

The chain joins TRBV13 to TRBJ1-2, with unresolved D. Trimming pared 5 bases from V and 5 bases from J, leaving 6 bases between. CDR3 size: 11 residues. The germline gives CDR1 PRHDT, CDR2 FYEKMQ (reference sequence). The CDR3 bases are TGTGCCAGCAGCCCAGGATATGGCTACACCTTC. Translated: CASSPGYGYTF.

V gene TRBV6-1 combines with J gene TRBJ2-7, with D hard to call. Germline CDR1 reads MNHNS; CDR2 reads SASEGT. With 3 bases removed from V and 4 bases from J, the gap between germline ends came to 10 bases. This CDR3 has 13 residues. In nucleotides, the CDR3 is TGTGCCAGCAGTGAGCAGGCAGGATACGAGCAGTACTTC. Amino acid sequence: CASSEQAGYEQYF.

V usage is TRBV5-4 and J usage is TRBJ2-2; tentatively, D is TRBD1 or TRBD2 (5 bases each). Per the germline V gene, CDR1 is SGHNT and CDR2 is YYREEE (reference sequence). The CDR3 length is 16 residues. Trimming left V 4 bases short and J 1 base short, with 14 bases between. DNA for the CDR3: TGTGCCAGCAGCCTGGTAACAGGACTGAACACCGGGGAGCTGTTTTTT. Its protein product is CASSLVTGLNTGELFF.

This clone is a singleton in its sample. The gene calls are TRBV4-3 and TRBJ2-3; no definite D call. The CDR3 sequence is 14 residues long. The germline gives CDR1 LGHNA, CDR2 YSLEER. V dropped 2 bases and J dropped 2 bases, with 8 bases sitting between them. In DNA form, the CDR3 reads TGCGCCAGCAGCCAATCGCGTAACACAGATACGCAGTATTTT. As protein: CASSQSRNTDTQYF.

V usage is TRBV2 and J usage is TRBJ1-6; D gene unclear. The CDR3 is 12 residues long. V shed 8 bases and J shed 9 bases, with 11 bases lying between them. Germline V gives CDR1 SNHLY, CDR2 FYNNEI. This chain's CDR3 is CASSVGFSPLHF. CDR3 sequence (DNA): TGTGCCAGCTCGGTGGGGTTTTCACCCCTCCACTTT.

The V gene is TRBV29-1, the J gene TRBJ2-3; 10 nucleotides line up with TRBD2. The CDR3 has 14 amino acids. The V and J ends lost 6 bases and 2 bases, in that order; junction bases with no gene match: 5. Germline values: CDR1 SQVTM, CDR2 ANQGSEA. The CDR3 DNA is TGCAGCGTAGCTACTAGCGGGAACACAGATACGCAGTATTTT. It yields the protein CSVATSGNTDTQYF.

This clone has only one observation. The rearrangement uses TRBV5-3 and TRBJ2-3, with D uncertain. TRBV5-3 is given ORF status, its function remaining uncertain. The CDR3 loop spans 12 amino acids. Deletions cut 0 bases from V and 6 bases from J, with 5 bases between. CDR3 sequence: CARSLARDTQYF. The CDR3 DNA reads TGTGCCAGAAGCTTGGCAAGGGATACGCAGTATTTT.

This rearrangement joins TRBV19 to TRBJ2-1; 12 nucleotides agree with TRBD2. With 5 bases clipped from V and 9 bases from J, the junction kept 5 bases outside the gene matches. The germline gives CDR1 LNHDA, CDR2 SQIVND (reference sequence). This CDR3 region has 14 residues. CDR3: CASSRTSGAREQFF. DNA of the CDR3: TGTGCCAGTAGTCGGACTAGCGGGGCGCGTGAGCAGTTCTTC. Using reference TRBV19 and TRBJ2-1 for the parts outside the CDR3, the full variable domain is DGGITQSPKYLFRKEGQNVTLSCEQNLNHDAMYWYRQDPGQGLRLIYYSQIVNDFQKGDIAEGYSVSREKKESFPLTVTSAQKNPTAFYLCASSRTSGAREQFFGPGTRLTVL.

This chain joins TRBV7-9 and TRBJ2-6; 7 positions match TRBD1. Germline V lookup: CDR1 SEHNR, CDR2 FQNEAQ (reference sequence). The CDR3 runs to 17 residues. After removal of 3 bases from V and 1 base from J, the junction contained 6 bases not matched to a gene. This CDR3 reads CASSFRGSTSGANVLTF. DNA of the CDR3: TGTGCCAGCAGCTTCAGGGGGAGTACGTCTGGGGCCAACGTCCTGACTTTC.